Listed here are 24 T cell receptor beta chains from one sample, sequenced in a study of chemoradiotherapy in HPV16-positive cancers. This table comes from immunoSEQ multiplex PCR, and its TCRdb copy is limited to in-frame clones, with some not included. The profile shows about 6,400 clones, over 75% of them singletons. The sequencing here drew on tumor tissue, taken from a patient who underwent chemoradiotherapy. All receptors come from a human donor with HPV-associated anogenital cancer.

The J gene is TRBJ1-4, the V gene TRBV5-4, with TRBD1 identical over 10 bases. CDR3 length equals 17 residues. Germline loops: CDR1 SGHNT, CDR2 YYREEE (reference sequence). V lost 4 bases to trimming and J lost 2 bases; unmatched junction nucleotides: 8. CDR3 sequence (DNA): TGTGCCAGCAGCCACCGGGACAGGGGTGACACTAATGAAAAACTGTTTTTT. Amino acid sequence: CASSHRDRGDTNEKLFF.

J is TRBJ1-1 and V is TRBV10-1; 8 bases fit TRBD1. CDR3 length: 14 amino acids. The germline gives CDR1 WNHNN, CDR2 SYGVQD (reference sequence). Germline trimming cut 5 bases from V and 2 bases from J; bases unmatched to any gene: 4. CDR3 sequence reads: CASSPTGGNTEAFF. In nucleotides, the CDR3 is TGCGCCAGCAGTCCCACAGGGGGTAACACTGAAGCTTTCTTT.

The chain links TRBV7-2 to TRBJ2-7; possibly TRBD1 for D (6 bases). V lost 1 base and J lost 2, with 6 bases in between. The CDR3 spans 13 residues. The germline gives CDR1 SGHTA, CDR2 FQGNSA. The CDR3 loop is CASSLGGPYEQYF. The CDR3 bases are TGTGCCAGCAGCTTAGGGGGGCCCTACGAGCAGTACTTC.

V usage is TRBV6-6 and J usage is TRBJ1-1; D not resolved. The CDR3 spans 16 residues. Looked up from germline, CDR1 is MNHNY and CDR2 is SVGAGI (reference sequence). Trimming stripped 1 base from V and 0 bases from J, with 12 bases between. CDR3 region: CASSYYGGLMNTEAFF. The CDR3 DNA sequence: TGTGCCAGCAGTTACTATGGAGGGCTTATGAACACTGAAGCTTTCTTT.

The rearrangement joins TRBV19 to TRBJ2-1; TRBD2 agrees at 8 bases. This CDR3 is built from 13 residues. Trimming took 11 bases from V and 5 from J; bases not matched to a gene: 8. CDR1 LNHDA and CDR2 SQIVND come from the germline V gene (reference sequence). For the CDR3, the DNA is TGTGCCTGGGAGAGCGGGAGAAACAATGAGCAGTTCTTC. Translated: CAWESGRNNEQFF.

V usage is TRBV10-1 and J usage is TRBJ2-7; D is undetermined. CDR3 size: 9 residues. Germline V gene lookup returns CDR1 WNHNN and CDR2 SYGVQD (reference sequence). Trimming removed 8 bases at V and 7 bases at J, with 6 bases between. CDR3 sequence: CASLGEQYF. CDR3 nucleotide sequence: TGCGCCAGCCTGGGGGAGCAGTACTTC.

This clone appeared a single time. This chain links TRBV18 with TRBJ2-3, with 7 bases identical to TRBD1. V was pared by 6 bases and J by 4 bases, with 4 bases of the junction left unmatched. CDR3 size: 13 residues. Germline values: CDR1 KGHSH, CDR2 LQKENI. CDR3: CASSPDRADTQYF. The CDR3 DNA reads TGTGCCAGCTCGCCCGACAGGGCAGATACGCAGTATTTT.

The J gene is TRBJ2-5, the V gene TRBV7-6; D is uncertain. TRBJ2-7 explains the end of the DNA better; the J call may be wrong. Germline loops: CDR1 SGHVS, CDR2 FNYEAQ. The CDR3 extends over 13 amino acids. The CDR3 reads CASSLAERNEQYF. CDR3 coding DNA: TGTGCCAGCAGCTTAGCGGAAAGAAACGAGCAGTACTTC.

This chain uses TRBV18 with TRBJ1-2; D gene ambiguous. The CDR3 loop spans 14 amino acids. Trimming shortened V by 3 bases and J by 1 base, and 9 bases separated the two germline ends. CDR1 and CDR2 from the germline V gene are KGHSH and LQKENI. DNA of the CDR3: TGTGCCAGCTCACCGGACGCGAATAACTATGGCTACACCTTC. Translation gives CASSPDANNYGYTF. The variable domain in full, completed from reference TRBV18 and TRBJ1-2, reads NAGVMQNPRHLVRRRGQEARLRCSPMKGHSHVYWYRQLPEEGLKFMVYLQKENIIDESGMPKERFSAEFPKEGPSILRIQQVVRGDSAAYFCASSPDANNYGYTFGSGTRLTVV.

The genes are TRBV5-4 and TRBJ1-2; 9 bases fit TRBD1. The CDR3 length is 15 residues. Unmatched junction bases numbered 6, after V lost 2 bases and J lost 4 bases. Germline loops: CDR1 SGHNT, CDR2 YYREEE (reference sequence). The CDR3 nucleotides read TGTGCCAGCAGCTTCGGACAGGGGCAGAGCTATGGCTACACCTTC. It is translated as CASSFGQGQSYGYTF.

This clone was counted only a few times. This chain's CDR3 is CASSLSPTGPNSPLHF. The CDR3 DNA reads TGTGCCAGCAGCTTATCCCCCACAGGTCCAAATTCACCCCTCCACTTT. This chain connects TRBV7-9 to TRBJ1-6; possible D gene TRBD1, 5 bases. The CDR3 contains 16 residues. Per the germline V gene, CDR1 is SEHNR and CDR2 is FQNEAQ (reference sequence). V was trimmed by 2 bases and J by 7 bases, leaving 15 bases between them.

This chain links TRBV6-6 with TRBJ2-4; a weak D match, TRBD2 (5 bases). CDR1 MNHNY and CDR2 SVGAGI come from the germline V gene (reference sequence). The V end was cut by 8 bases, the J end by 0 bases, with 5 bases between. There are 12 residues in the CDR3. The CDR3 protein is CASGLAKNIQYF. CDR3 bases: TGTGCCAGCGGACTAGCCAAAAACATTCAGTACTTC.

The gene calls are TRBV28 and TRBJ2-3, with D perhaps matching TRBD2 (7 bases). V was pared by 0 bases and J by 4 bases, with 11 bases between. The CDR3 runs 15 residues. Germline CDR1 and CDR2: MDHEN and SYDVKM. CDR3 nucleotides: TGTGCCAGCAGTTTATGGGGGGGGGCAGCAGATACGCAGTATTTT. It translates to CASSLWGGAADTQYF.

V usage is TRBV5-4 and J usage is TRBJ2-3; D unclear. This CDR3 contains 12 residues. V gave up 3 bases and J gave up 4 bases, with 6 bases separating them. Per germline, CDR1 SGHNT and CDR2 YYREEE (reference sequence). CDR3 coding DNA: TGTGCCAGCAGCTATGTGGCAGATACGCAGTATTTT. This translates into CASSYVADTQYF.

The CDR3 here is CASSLQGVATNEKLFF. CDR3 DNA sequence: TGTGCCAGCAGCTTACAGGGGGTCGCAACTAATGAAAAACTGTTTTTT. V gene TRBV5-4 combines with J gene TRBJ1-4; 8 bases match TRBD1. The CDR3 extends over 16 amino acids. J lost 0 bases, V lost 2 bases, and 3 bases had no gene match. CDR1 and CDR2 from the germline V gene are SGHNT and YYREEE (reference sequence).

The gene calls are TRBV5-1 and TRBJ2-7; 7 bases are a match to TRBD1. V lost 1 base to trimming and J lost 6 bases; unmatched junction nucleotides: 10. This CDR3 has 15 amino acids. CDR1 and CDR2 from the germline V gene are SGHRS and YFSETQ. The CDR3 protein is CASSLFETGPREQYF. DNA for the CDR3: TGCGCCAGCAGCTTGTTCGAGACAGGGCCGCGCGAGCAGTACTTC. Full variable domain (missing parts from reference TRBV5-1 and TRBJ2-7): KAGVTQTPRYLIKTRGQQVTLSCSPISGHRSVSWYQQTPGQGLQFLFEYFSETQRNKGNFPGRFSGRQFSNSRSEMNVSTLELGDSALYLCASSLFETGPREQYFGPGTRLTVT.

A few counts support this clone. This chain links TRBV7-2 with TRBJ1-6; D gene unclear. This CDR3 has 14 residues. Trimming took 1 base from V and 10 from J, leaving 11 bases between them. CDR1 SGHTA and CDR2 FQGNSA come from the germline V gene. The CDR3 reads CASSLGTITSPLHF. CDR3 nucleotides: TGTGCCAGCAGCTTAGGGACTATCACCTCACCCCTCCACTTT.

This clone occurred once. The chain couples TRBV19 to TRBJ2-5, with D possibly TRBD2 on 5 matching bases. The CDR3 runs to 12 residues. Germline CDR1 reads LNHDA; CDR2 reads SQIVND (reference sequence). V shed 6 bases and J shed 7 bases, with 12 bases lying between them. The chain's CDR3 is CASSFNTRTQYF. The DNA of the CDR3 is TGTGCCAGTAGCTTTAATACTAGGACCCAGTACTTC.

The chain couples TRBV10-3 to TRBJ1-6; D call uncertain. V was trimmed by 10 bases and J by 11 bases, leaving 15 bases between them. The germline gives CDR1 ENHRY, CDR2 SYGVKD. CDR3 length: 12 amino acids. The DNA of the CDR3 is TGTGCCACCAGCATCCCGCAGGCACCCCTCCACTTT. Translating gives CATSIPQAPLHF.

This chain links TRBV6-1 with TRBJ2-7; 9 bases are shared with TRBD2. CDR1 MNHNS and CDR2 SASEGT come from the germline V gene. CDR3 size: 13 residues. V was pared by 5 bases and J by 4 bases, with 3 bases of the junction left unmatched. Written as DNA, the CDR3 is TGTGCCAGCAGTACCCTAGCGGGGTACGAGCAGTACTTC. This sequence encodes CASSTLAGYEQYF.

This clone has just one count. This chain uses TRBV7-8 with TRBJ1-2; TRBD1 might be the D (6 bases). The CDR3 is made up of 13 amino acids. V lost 5 bases to trimming and J lost 5 bases, with 12 bases between them. Germline V gene data show CDR1 as SGHVS and CDR2 as FQNEAQ. The CDR3 here is CASSQEGGYGYTF. The CDR3 DNA reads TGTGCCAGCAGCCAAGAGGGGGGGTATGGCTACACCTTC.

CDR3: CASSLGRTGIDTGELFF. The CDR3 region has the DNA TGTGCCAGCAGCTTAGGGAGGACAGGGATAGACACCGGGGAGCTGTTTTTT. The gene calls are TRBV7-9 and TRBJ2-2; 8 positions agree with TRBD1. The CDR3 sequence is 17 residues long. CDR1 is SEHNR, CDR2 FQNEAQ, per germline (reference sequence). Trimming cost V 1 base and J 3 bases; bases outside gene matches: 7.

This clone was found a few times. The chain carries TRBV11-3 and TRBJ1-1; maybe TRBD1 (5 bases). The CDR3 has 11 amino acids. V lost 7 bases and J lost 6, with 9 bases in between. Per the germline V gene, CDR1 is SGHNT and CDR2 is YENEEA. CDR3 sequence: CASKGEAEAFF. As DNA, the CDR3 is TGTGCCAGCAAAGGGGAGGCTGAAGCTTTCTTT.

The rearrangement joins TRBV19 to TRBJ2-2; 7 bases are shared with TRBD1. Looked up from germline, CDR1 is LNHDA and CDR2 is SQIVND (reference sequence). CDR3 length: 16 residues. Trimming removed 6 bases from V and 4 bases from J; junction bases left unmatched: 11. CDR3 protein: CASSALNRGSTGELFF. The CDR3 DNA reads TGTGCCAGTAGCGCCTTAAACAGGGGAAGCACCGGGGAGCTGTTTTTT. Combining the CDR3 with reference TRBV19 and TRBJ2-2 gives the whole variable domain DGGITQSPKYLFRKEGQNVTLSCEQNLNHDAMYWYRQDPGQGLRLIYYSQIVNDFQKGDIAEGYSVSREKKESFPLTVTSAQKNPTAFYLCASSALNRGSTGELFFGEGSRLTVL.